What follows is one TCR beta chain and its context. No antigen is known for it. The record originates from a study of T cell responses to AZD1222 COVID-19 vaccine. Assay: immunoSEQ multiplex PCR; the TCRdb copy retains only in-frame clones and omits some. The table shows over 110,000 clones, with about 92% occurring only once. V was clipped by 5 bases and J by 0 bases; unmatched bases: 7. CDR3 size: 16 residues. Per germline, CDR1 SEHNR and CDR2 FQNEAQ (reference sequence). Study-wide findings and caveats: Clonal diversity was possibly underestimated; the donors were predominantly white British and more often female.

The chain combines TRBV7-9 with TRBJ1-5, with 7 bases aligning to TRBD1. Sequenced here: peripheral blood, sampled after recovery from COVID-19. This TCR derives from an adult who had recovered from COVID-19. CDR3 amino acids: CASSAGTAYSNQPQHF. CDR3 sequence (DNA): TGTGCCAGCAGCGCCGGGACAGCTTATAGCAATCAGCCCCAGCATTTT. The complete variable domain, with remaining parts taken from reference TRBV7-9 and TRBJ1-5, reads DTGVSQNPRHKITKRGQNVTFRCDPISEHNRLYWYRQTLGQGPEFLTYFQNEAQLEKSRLLSDRFSAERPKGSFSTLEIQRTEQGDSAMYLCASSAGTAYSNQPQHFGDGTRLSIL.